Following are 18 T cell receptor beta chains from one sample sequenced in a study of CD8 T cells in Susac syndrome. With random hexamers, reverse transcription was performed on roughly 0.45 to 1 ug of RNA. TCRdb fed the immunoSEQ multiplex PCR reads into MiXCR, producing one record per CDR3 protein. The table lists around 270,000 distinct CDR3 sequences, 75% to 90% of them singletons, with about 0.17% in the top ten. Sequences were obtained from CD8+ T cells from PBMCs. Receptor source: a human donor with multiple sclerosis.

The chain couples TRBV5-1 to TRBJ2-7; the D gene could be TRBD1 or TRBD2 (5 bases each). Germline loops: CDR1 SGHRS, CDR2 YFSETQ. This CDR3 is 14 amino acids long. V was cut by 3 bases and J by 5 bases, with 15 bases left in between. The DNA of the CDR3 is TGCGCCAGCAGCTCGGGACCTTTTAGCCACGAGCAGTACTTC. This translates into CASSSGPFSHEQYF.

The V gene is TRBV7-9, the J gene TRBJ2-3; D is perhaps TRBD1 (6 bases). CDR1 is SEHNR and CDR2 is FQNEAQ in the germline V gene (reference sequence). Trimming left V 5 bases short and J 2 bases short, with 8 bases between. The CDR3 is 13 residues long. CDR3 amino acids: CASSQGHTDTQYF. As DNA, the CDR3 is TGTGCCAGCAGCCAGGGACACACAGATACGCAGTATTTT.

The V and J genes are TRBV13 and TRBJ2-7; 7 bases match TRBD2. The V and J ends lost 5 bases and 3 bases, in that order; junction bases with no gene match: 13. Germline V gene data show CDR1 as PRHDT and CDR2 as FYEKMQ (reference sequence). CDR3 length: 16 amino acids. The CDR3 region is CASSPLGGDRNYEQYF. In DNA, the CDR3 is TGTGCCAGCAGCCCTCTGGGGGGGGACCGAAACTACGAGCAGTACTTC.

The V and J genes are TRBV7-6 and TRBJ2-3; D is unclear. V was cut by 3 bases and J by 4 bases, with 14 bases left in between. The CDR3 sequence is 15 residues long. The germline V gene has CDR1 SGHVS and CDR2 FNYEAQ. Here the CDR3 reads CASSLREEGADTQYF. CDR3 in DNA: TGTGCCAGCAGCTTGCGCGAGGAAGGCGCAGATACGCAGTATTTT.

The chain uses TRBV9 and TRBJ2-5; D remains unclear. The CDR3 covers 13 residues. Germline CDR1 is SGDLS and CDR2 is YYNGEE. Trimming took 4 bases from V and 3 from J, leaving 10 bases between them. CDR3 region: CASSPTSEETQYF. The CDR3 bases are TGTGCCAGCAGCCCAACGAGCGAAGAGACCCAGTACTTC.

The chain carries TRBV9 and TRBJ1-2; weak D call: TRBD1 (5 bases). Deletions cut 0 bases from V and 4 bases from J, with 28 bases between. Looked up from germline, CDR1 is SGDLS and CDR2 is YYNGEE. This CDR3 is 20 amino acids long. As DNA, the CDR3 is TGTGCCAGCAGCGTAGCTAGTCCCCACCAAGACAGCGTTCCCCTCTATGGCTACACCTTC. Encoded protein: CASSVASPHQDSVPLYGYTF.

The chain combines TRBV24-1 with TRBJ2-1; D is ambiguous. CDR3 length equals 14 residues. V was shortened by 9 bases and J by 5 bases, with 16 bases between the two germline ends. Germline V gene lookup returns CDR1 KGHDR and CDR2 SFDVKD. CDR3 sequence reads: CATSWGTGNNEQFF. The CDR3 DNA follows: TGTGCCACCTCGTGGGGAACGGGTAACAATGAGCAGTTCTTC.

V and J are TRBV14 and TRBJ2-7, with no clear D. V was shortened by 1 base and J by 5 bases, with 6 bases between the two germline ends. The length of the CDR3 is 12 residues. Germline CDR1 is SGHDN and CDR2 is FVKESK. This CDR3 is CASSQVLNEQYF. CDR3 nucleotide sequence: TGTGCCAGCAGCCAAGTTTTGAACGAGCAGTACTTC.

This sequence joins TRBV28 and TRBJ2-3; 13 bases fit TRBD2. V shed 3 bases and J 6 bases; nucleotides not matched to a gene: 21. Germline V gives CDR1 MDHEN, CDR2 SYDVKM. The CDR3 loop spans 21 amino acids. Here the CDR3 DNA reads TGTGCCAGCAGTTTTAGTCCACCACTAGCGGGAGGGCCGGTTGTCCCTGATACGCAGTATTTT. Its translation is CASSFSPPLAGGPVVPDTQYF. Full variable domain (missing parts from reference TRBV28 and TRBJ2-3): DVKVTQSSRYLVKRTGEKVFLECVQDMDHENMFWYRQDPGLGLRLIYFSYDVKMKEKGDIPEGYSVSREKKERFSLILESASTNQTSMYLCASSFSPPLAGGPVVPDTQYFGPGTRLTVL.

This chain's CDR3 is CAWTSAGAMNTEAFF. The CDR3 nucleotides read TGTGCCTGGACGTCTGCGGGAGCCATGAACACTGAAGCTTTCTTT. V is TRBV30 and J is TRBJ1-1; D unclear. With 4 bases removed from V and 0 bases from J, the gap between germline ends came to 15 bases. The CDR3 covers 15 residues. Germline V gene data show CDR1 as GTSNPN and CDR2 as SVGIG (reference sequence). The whole variable domain, filled in from reference TRBV30 and TRBJ1-1, reads SQTIHQWPATLVQPVGSPLSLECTVEGTSNPNLYWYRQAAGRGLQLLFYSVGIGQISSEVPQNLSASRPQDRQFILSSKKLLLSDSGFYLCAWTSAGAMNTEAFFGQGTRLTVV.

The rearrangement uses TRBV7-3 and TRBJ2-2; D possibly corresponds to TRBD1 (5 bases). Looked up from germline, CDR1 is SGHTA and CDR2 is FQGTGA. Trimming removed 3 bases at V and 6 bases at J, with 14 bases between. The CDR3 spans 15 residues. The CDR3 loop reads CASSLPGNVAGELFF. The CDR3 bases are TGTGCCAGCAGCTTGCCAGGGAATGTAGCCGGGGAGCTGTTTTTT. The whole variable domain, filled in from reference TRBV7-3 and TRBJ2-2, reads GAGVSQTPSNKVTEKGKYVELRCDPISGHTALYWYRQSLGQGPEFLIYFQGTGAADDSGLPNDRFFAVRPEGSVSTLKIQRTERGDSAVYLCASSLPGNVAGELFFGEGSRLTVL.

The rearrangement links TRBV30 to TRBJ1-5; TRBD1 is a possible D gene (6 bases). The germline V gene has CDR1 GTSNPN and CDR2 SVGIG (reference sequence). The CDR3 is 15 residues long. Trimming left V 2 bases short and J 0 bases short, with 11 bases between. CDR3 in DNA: TGTGCCTGGAGTACGGGACACTCTAGCAATCAGCCCCAGCATTTT. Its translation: CAWSTGHSSNQPQHF.

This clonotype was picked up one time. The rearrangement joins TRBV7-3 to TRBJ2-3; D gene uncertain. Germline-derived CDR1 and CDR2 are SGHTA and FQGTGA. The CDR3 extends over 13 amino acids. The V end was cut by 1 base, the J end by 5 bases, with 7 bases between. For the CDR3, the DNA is TGTGCCAGCAGCTTAATGACGGGAGATACGCAGTATTTT. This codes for CASSLMTGDTQYF. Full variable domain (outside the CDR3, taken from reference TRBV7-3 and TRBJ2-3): GAGVSQTPSNKVTEKGKYVELRCDPISGHTALYWYRQSLGQGPEFLIYFQGTGAADDSGLPNDRFFAVRPEGSVSTLKIQRTERGDSAVYLCASSLMTGDTQYFGPGTRLTVL.

CDR3 sequence reads: CASSHQWHEQYF. The CDR3 DNA sequence: TGTGCCAGCAGCCATCAGTGGCACGAGCAGTACTTC. The V call is TRBV3-1, the J call TRBJ2-7, with D unresolved. CDR1 is LGHDT and CDR2 is YNNKEL in the germline V gene (reference sequence). V shed 3 bases and J shed 5 bases, with 8 bases lying between them. CDR3 length: 12 amino acids.

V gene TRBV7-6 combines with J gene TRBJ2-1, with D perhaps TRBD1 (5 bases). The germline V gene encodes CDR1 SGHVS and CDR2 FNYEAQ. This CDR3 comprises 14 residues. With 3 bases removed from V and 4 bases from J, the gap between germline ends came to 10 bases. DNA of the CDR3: TGTGCCAGCAGCTTTACACAGGCGTACAATGAGCAGTTCTTC. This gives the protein CASSFTQAYNEQFF.

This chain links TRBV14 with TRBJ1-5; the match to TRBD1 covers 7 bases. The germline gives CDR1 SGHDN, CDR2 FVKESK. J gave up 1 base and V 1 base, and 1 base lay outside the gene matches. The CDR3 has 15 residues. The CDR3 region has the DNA TGTGCCAGCAGCCAAGGCAGGGGGAGCAATCAGCCCCAGCATTTT. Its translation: CASSQGRGSNQPQHF.

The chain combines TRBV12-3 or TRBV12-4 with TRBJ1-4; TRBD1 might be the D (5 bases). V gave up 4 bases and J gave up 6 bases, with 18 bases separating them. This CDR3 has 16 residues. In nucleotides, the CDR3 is TGTGCCAGCAGTTCCGTTTCCCCGGCCAGGGATGAAAAACTGTTTTTT. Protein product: CASSSVSPARDEKLFF.

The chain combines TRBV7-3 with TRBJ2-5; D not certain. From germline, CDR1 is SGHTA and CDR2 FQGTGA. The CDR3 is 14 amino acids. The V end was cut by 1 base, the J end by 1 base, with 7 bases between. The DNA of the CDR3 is TGTGCCAGCAGCTTAAGCGGCAGCCAAGAGACCCAGTACTTC. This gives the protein CASSLSGSQETQYF.